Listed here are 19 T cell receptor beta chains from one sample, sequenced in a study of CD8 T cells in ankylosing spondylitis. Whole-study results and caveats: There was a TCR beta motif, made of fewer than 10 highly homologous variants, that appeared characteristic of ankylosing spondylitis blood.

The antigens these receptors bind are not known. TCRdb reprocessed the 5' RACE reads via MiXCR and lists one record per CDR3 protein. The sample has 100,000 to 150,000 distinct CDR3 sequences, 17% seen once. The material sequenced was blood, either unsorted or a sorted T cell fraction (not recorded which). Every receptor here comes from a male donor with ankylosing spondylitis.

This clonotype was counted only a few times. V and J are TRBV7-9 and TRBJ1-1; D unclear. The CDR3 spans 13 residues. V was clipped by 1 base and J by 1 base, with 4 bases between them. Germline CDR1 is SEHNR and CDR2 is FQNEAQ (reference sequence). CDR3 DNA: TGTGCCAGCAGCTTAGAGAGGAACACTGAAGCTTTCTTT. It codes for CASSLERNTEAFF.

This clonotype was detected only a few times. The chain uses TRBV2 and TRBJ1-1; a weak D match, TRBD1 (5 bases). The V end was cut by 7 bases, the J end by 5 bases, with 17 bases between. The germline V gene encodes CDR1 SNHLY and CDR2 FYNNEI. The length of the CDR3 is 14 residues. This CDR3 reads CASMGVGRRTEAFF. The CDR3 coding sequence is TGTGCCAGCATGGGGGTGGGGCGGCGAACTGAAGCTTTCTTT. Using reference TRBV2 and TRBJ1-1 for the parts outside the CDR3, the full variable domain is EPEVTQTPSHQVTQMGQEVILRCVPISNHLYFYWYRQILGQKVEFLVSFYNNEISEKSEIFDDQFSVERPDGSNFTLKIRSTKLEDSAMYFCASMGVGRRTEAFFGQGTRLTVV.

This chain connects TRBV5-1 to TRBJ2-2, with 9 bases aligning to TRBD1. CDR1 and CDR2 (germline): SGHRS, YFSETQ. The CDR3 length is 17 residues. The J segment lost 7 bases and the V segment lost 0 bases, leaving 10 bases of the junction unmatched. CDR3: CASSLASLDRGSGELFF. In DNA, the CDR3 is TGCGCCAGCAGCTTGGCCTCTTTGGACAGGGGCAGCGGGGAGCTGTTTTTT.

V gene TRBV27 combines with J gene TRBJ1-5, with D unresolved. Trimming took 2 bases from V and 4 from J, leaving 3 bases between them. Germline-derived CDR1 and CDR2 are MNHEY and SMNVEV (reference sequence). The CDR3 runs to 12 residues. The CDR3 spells CASSLLNQPQHF. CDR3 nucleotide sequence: TGTGCCAGCAGTTTACTTAATCAGCCCCAGCATTTT.

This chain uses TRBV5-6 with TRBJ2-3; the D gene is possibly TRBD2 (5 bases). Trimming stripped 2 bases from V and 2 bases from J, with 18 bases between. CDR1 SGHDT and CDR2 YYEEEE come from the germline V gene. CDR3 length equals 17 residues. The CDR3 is CASSLYPGNLVTDTQYF. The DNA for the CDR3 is TGTGCCAGCAGCTTATACCCCGGGAATTTGGTCACAGATACGCAGTATTTT. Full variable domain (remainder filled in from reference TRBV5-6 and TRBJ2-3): DAGVTQSPTHLIKTRGQQVTLRCSPKSGHDTVSWYQQALGQGPQFIFQYYEEEERQRGNFPDRFSGHQFPNYSSELNVNALLLGDSALYLCASSLYPGNLVTDTQYFGPGTRLTVL.

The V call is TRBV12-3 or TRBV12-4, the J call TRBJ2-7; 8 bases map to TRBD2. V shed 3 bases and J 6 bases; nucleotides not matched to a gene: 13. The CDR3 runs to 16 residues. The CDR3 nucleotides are TGTGCCAGCAGTTTTAAGGAGGGAAGCGGGAGACCCGAGCAGTACTTC. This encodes CASSFKEGSGRPEQYF.

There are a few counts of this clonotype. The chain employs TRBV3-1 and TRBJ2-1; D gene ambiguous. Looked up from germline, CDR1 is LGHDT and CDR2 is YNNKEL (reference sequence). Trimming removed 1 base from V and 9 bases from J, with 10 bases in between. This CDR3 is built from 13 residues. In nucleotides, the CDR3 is TGTGCCAGCAGCCAAGGAAGAATGAGTGAGCAGTTCTTC. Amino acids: CASSQGRMSEQFF.

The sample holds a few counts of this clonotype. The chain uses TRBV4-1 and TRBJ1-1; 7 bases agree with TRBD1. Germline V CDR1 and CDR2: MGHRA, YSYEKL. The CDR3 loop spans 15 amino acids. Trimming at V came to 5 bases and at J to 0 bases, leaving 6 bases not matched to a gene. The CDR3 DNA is TGCGCCAGCAGCTATCGGGACAGCATGAACACTGAAGCTTTCTTT. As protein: CASSYRDSMNTEAFF.

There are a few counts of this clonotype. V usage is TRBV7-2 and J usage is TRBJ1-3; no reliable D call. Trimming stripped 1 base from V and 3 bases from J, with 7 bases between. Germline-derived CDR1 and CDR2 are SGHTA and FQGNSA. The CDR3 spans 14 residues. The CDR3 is CASSLGTRGNTIYF. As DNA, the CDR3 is TGTGCCAGCAGCTTAGGGACTCGTGGAAACACCATATATTTT. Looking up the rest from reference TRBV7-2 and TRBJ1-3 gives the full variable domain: GAGVSQSPSNKVTEKGKDVELRCDPISGHTALYWYRQSLGQGLEFLIYFQGNSAPDKSGLPSDRFSAERTGGSVSTLTIQRTQQEDSAVYLCASSLGTRGNTIYFGEGSWLTVV.

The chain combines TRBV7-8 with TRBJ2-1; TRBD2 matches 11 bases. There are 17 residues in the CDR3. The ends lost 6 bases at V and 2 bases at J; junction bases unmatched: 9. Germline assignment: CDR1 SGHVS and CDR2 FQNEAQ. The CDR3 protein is CASRHIAGGHAYNEQFF. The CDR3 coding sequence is TGTGCCAGCAGACATATAGCGGGAGGGCATGCCTACAATGAGCAGTTCTTC.

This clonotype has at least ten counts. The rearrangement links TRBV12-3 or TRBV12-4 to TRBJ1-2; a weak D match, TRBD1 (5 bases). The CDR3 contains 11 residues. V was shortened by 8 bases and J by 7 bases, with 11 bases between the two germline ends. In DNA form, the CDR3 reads TGTGCCAGCGACGGGGGTAGTGGCTACACCTTC. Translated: CASDGGSGYTF.

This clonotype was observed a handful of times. This CDR3 reads CASSSRVLAKNIQYF. In DNA form, the CDR3 reads TGTGCCAGCAGTAGCAGGGTGCTAGCCAAAAACATTCAGTACTTC. The chain couples TRBV27 to TRBJ2-4, with a weak D call TRBD1 (5 bases). Per germline, CDR1 MNHEY and CDR2 SMNVEV (reference sequence). V shed 5 bases and J shed 0 bases, with 11 bases lying between them. The CDR3 sequence is 15 residues long.

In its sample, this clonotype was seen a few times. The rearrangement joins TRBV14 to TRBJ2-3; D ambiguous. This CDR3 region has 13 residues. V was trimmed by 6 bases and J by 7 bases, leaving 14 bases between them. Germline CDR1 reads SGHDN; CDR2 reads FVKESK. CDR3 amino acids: CASSGVSDHTQYF. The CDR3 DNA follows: TGTGCCAGCAGTGGGGTCTCTGATCATACGCAGTATTTT.

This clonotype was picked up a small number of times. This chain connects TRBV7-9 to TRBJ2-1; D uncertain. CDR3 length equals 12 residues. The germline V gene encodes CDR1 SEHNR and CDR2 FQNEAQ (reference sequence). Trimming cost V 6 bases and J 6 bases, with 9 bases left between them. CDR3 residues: CASRPASNEQFF. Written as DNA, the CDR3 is TGTGCCAGCAGACCAGCTAGCAATGAGCAGTTCTTC. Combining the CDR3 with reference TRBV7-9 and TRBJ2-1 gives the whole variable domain DTGVSQNPRHKITKRGQNVTFRCDPISEHNRLYWYRQTLGQGPEFLTYFQNEAQLEKSRLLSDRFSAERPKGSFSTLEIQRTEQGDSAMYLCASRPASNEQFFGPGTRLTVL.

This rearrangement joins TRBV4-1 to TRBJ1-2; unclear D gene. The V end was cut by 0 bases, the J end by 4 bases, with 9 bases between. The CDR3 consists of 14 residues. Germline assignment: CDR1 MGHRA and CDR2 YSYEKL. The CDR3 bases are TGCGCCAGCAGCCAAGATCTGGGGATCTATGGCTACACCTTC. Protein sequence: CASSQDLGIYGYTF.

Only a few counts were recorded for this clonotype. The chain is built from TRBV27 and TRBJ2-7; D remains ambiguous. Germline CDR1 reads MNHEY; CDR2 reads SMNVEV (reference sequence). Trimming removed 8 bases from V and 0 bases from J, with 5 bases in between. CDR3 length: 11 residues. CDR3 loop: CASVGSYEQYF. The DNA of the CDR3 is TGTGCCAGCGTAGGCTCCTACGAGCAGTACTTC.

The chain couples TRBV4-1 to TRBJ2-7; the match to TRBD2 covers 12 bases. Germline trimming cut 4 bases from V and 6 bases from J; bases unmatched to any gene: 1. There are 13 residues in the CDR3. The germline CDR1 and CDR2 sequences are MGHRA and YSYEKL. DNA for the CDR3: TGCGCCAGCAGCCGACTAGCGGGAGTCGAGCAGTACTTC. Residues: CASSRLAGVEQYF.

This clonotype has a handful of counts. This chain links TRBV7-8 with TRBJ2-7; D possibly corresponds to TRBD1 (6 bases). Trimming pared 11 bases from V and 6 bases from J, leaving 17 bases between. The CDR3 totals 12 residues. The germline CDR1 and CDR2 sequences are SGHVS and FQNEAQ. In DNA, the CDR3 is TGTGCCGGAATGGGGGCAGGGAGCGAGCAGTACTTC. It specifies CAGMGAGSEQYF.

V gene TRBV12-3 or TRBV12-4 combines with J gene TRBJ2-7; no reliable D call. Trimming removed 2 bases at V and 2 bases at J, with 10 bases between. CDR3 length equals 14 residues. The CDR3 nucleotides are TGTGCCAGCAGTTTACTTGACGGAACCTACGAGCAGTACTTC. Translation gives CASSLLDGTYEQYF.